Sequencing of this TCR beta chain was carried out in a study of Graves' ophthalmopathy and Graves' hyperthyroidism. Whole-study results and caveats: The model predicted ophthalmopathy progression with roughly 70% sensitivity and around 72% specificity. Among expanded thyroid clonotypes above 0.001 frequency, most also occurred in blood. Built on 13 signatures, a model told ophthalmopathy apart from stable hyperthyroidism with about 88% sensitivity and 70% to 82% specificity.

RNA transcripts provided the template for amplifying TCR beta CDR3 regions. The workflow started with a first-round RT-PCR run with HTBI primers and then moved on to a second-round multiplex PCR. TCRdb recomputed calls from the multiplex PCR reads with MiXCR, one row per CDR3 protein. This sample yields over 650,000 distinct CDR3 sequences, of which about 40% are seen a single time; around 3% belongs to the top ten. With respect to this clonotype: What it recognizes is unknown.

Each donor who had ophthalmopathy showed moderate-to-severe activity, a CAS of ≥3, a NOSPECS of ≥4, and a duration under 3 months. The TCR originated in an adult man with Graves' ophthalmopathy. Sequencing input: peripheral blood.

Here the CDR3 reads CASSLRGTNGATNEKLFF. Written as DNA, the CDR3 is TGTGCCAGCAGCTTACGGGGGACAAATGGGGCAACTAATGAAAAACTGTTTTTT. V usage is TRBV7-8 and J usage is TRBJ1-4; maybe TRBD1 (6 bases). V was shortened by 2 bases and J by 0 bases, with 16 bases between the two germline ends. From germline, CDR1 is SGHVS and CDR2 FQNEAQ. CDR3 length: 18 amino acids.